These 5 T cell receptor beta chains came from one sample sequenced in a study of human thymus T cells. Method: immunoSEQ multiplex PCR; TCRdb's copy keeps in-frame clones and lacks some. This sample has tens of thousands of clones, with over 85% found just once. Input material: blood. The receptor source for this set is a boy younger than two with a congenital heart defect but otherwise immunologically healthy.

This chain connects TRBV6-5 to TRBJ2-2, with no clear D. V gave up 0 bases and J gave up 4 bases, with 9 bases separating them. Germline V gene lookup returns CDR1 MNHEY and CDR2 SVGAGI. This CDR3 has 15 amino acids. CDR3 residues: CASSYSQAFTGELFF. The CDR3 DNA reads TGTGCCAGCAGTTACTCCCAGGCCTTCACCGGGGAGCTGTTTTTT.

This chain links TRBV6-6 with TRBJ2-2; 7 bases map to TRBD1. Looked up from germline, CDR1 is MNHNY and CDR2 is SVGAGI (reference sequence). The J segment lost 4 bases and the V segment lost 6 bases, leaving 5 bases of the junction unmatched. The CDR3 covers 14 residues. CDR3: CASRPGQRTGELFF. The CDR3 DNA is TGTGCCAGCAGACCGGGACAGCGCACCGGGGAGCTGTTTTTT.

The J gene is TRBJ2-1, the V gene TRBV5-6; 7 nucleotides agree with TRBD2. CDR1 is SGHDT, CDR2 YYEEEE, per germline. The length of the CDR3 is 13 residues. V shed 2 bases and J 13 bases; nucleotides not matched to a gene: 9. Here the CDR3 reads CASSFHRLAGQFF. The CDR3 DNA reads TGTGCCAGCAGCTTCCACCGACTAGCTGGTCAGTTCTTC.

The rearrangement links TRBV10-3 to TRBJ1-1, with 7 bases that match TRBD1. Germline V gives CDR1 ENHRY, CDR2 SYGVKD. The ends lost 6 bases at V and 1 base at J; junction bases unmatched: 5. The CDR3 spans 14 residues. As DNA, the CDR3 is TGTGCCATCAGAATGACAGGGTCGAACACTGAAGCTTTCTTT. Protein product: CAIRMTGSNTEAFF.

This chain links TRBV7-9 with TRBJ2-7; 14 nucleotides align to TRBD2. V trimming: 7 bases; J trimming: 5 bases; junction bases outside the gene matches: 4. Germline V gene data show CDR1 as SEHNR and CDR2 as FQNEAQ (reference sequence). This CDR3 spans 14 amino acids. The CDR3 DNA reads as TGTGCCAGCAAGAGGACTAGCGGGGGGCACGAGCAGTACTTC. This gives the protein CASKRTSGGHEQYF.